What follows are 14 T cell receptor beta chains derived from one specimen sequenced in a study of shared clonotypes between healthy human individuals (dated by TCRdb to about 2020). To prepare the library, the immunoSEQ multiplex PCR assay was applied. Entries here come from immuneACCESS through TCRdb and include only in-frame sequences with V and J called. Some clones fail to appear in such tables; in the studies checked, an unresolved V gene covers under half of the shortfall, and the cause of the remainder is unknown. The sample table records approximately 500,000 clones; more than 65% of these occur just once. Jointly, the top ten make up 13% of the sample. The sample was PBMCs. The source of these receptors is a woman in her forties in good health. Some clones in this sample may be carry-over from other donors' samples.

The V and J genes are TRBV19 and TRBJ2-2; 14 bases are shared with TRBD2. Trimming removed 5 bases from V and 0 bases from J; junction bases left unmatched: 11. Per germline, CDR1 LNHDA and CDR2 SQIVND (reference sequence). The CDR3 contains 20 residues. Here the CDR3 reads CASSGWTGTSGGTNTGELFF. For the CDR3, the DNA is TGTGCCAGTAGTGGATGGACAGGGACTAGCGGGGGTACGAACACCGGGGAGCTGTTTTTT. The full variable domain, with the rest looked up from reference TRBV19 and TRBJ2-2, is DGGITQSPKYLFRKEGQNVTLSCEQNLNHDAMYWYRQDPGQGLRLIYYSQIVNDFQKGDIAEGYSVSREKKESFPLTVTSAQKNPTAFYLCASSGWTGTSGGTNTGELFFGEGSRLTVL.

J is TRBJ2-5 and V is TRBV29-1; weak D call: TRBD2 (6 bases). This CDR3 spans 13 amino acids. Germline CDR1 reads SQVTM; CDR2 reads ANQGSEA. Trimming took 3 bases from V and 0 from J, leaving 8 bases between them. This chain's CDR3 is CSVEGGDQETQYF. CDR3 bases: TGCAGCGTTGAGGGGGGAGACCAAGAGACCCAGTACTTC.

V is TRBV2 and J is TRBJ1-5; D not certain. The CDR3 covers 12 residues. Germline V gives CDR1 SNHLY, CDR2 FYNNEI. With 3 bases removed from V and 5 bases from J, the gap between germline ends came to 5 bases. The CDR3 DNA follows: TGTGCCAGCAGTGACGGATATCAGCCCCAGCATTTT. Its translation is CASSDGYQPQHF. Full variable domain (outside the CDR3, taken from reference TRBV2 and TRBJ1-5): EPEVTQTPSHQVTQMGQEVILRCVPISNHLYFYWYRQILGQKVEFLVSFYNNEISEKSEIFDDQFSVERPDGSNFTLKIRSTKLEDSAMYFCASSDGYQPQHFGDGTRLSIL.

The chain couples TRBV4-2 to TRBJ2-2; D is perhaps TRBD1 or TRBD2 (6 bases each). Germline V gene sequence: CDR1 LGHNA, CDR2 YNFKEQ. V dropped 5 bases and J dropped 4 bases, with 14 bases sitting between them. The length of the CDR3 is 15 residues. CDR3 DNA sequence: TGTGCCAGCAGCTTGCAGGGGAGGAGCACCGGGGAGCTGTTTTTT. It codes for CASSLQGRSTGELFF.

The rearrangement joins TRBV28 to TRBJ2-3; possibly TRBD1 or TRBD2 for D (5 bases each). The length of the CDR3 is 14 residues. Trimming took off 2 bases at V and 4 bases at J, with 10 bases between the two ends. The germline CDR1 and CDR2 sequences are MDHEN and SYDVKM. CDR3 region: CASSLGGHADTQYF. CDR3 sequence (DNA): TGTGCCAGCAGTTTAGGAGGACACGCAGATACGCAGTATTTT. Supplemented by reference TRBV28 and TRBJ2-3, the full variable domain reads DVKVTQSSRYLVKRTGEKVFLECVQDMDHENMFWYRQDPGLGLRLIYFSYDVKMKEKGDIPEGYSVSREKKERFSLILESASTNQTSMYLCASSLGGHADTQYFGPGTRLTVL.

The rearrangement links TRBV4-1 to TRBJ1-5; a possible D gene is TRBD1 (5 bases). CDR1 is MGHRA and CDR2 is YSYEKL in the germline V gene. The CDR3 length is 18 residues. V was clipped by 1 base and J by 0 bases, with 16 bases between them. In nucleotides, the CDR3 is TGCGCCAGCAGCCAAGGCCGGGGAGGGGAGGATAGCAATCAGCCCCAGCATTTT. As protein: CASSQGRGGEDSNQPQHF.

Concerning this clone itself: The junction departs from the called germline gene at one end, perhaps through a read error. The chain joins TRBV7-7 to TRBJ2-7; perhaps D is TRBD1 or TRBD2 (5 bases each). Germline V CDR1 and CDR2: SSHAT, FNYEAQ (reference sequence). CDR3 length: 13 amino acids. CDR3 in DNA: TGTGCTAGCAGCGCCCAGGGACGGTTGGAACAGTACTTC. This translates into CASSAQGRLEQYF.

The sample holds a few counts of this clone. V usage is TRBV29-1 and J usage is TRBJ1-1; 7 bases map to TRBD1. This CDR3 is built from 14 residues. J lost 4 bases, V lost 3 bases, and 8 bases had no gene match. CDR1 and CDR2 from the germline V gene are SQVTM and ANQGSEA. CDR3 coding DNA: TGCAGCGTTGACAACCGACAGGGAGGCACTGAAGCTTTCTTT. Its protein product is CSVDNRQGGTEAFF.

V gene TRBV7-9 combines with J gene TRBJ2-7; 7 positions match TRBD1. Trimming took 8 bases from V and 5 from J; bases not matched to a gene: 9. The germline V gene encodes CDR1 SEHNR and CDR2 FQNEAQ (reference sequence). The CDR3 has 13 amino acids. Here the CDR3 reads CASGPTGVHEQYF. In DNA, the CDR3 is TGTGCCAGCGGACCCACAGGGGTCCACGAGCAGTACTTC.

The V gene is TRBV6-1, the J gene TRBJ1-4; D call uncertain. Germline assignment: CDR1 MNHNS and CDR2 SASEGT. V was cut by 7 bases and J by 9 bases, with 9 bases left in between. This CDR3 spans 11 amino acids. Here the CDR3 reads CASMVPQKLFF. In DNA form, the CDR3 reads TGTGCCAGCATGGTACCGCAAAAACTGTTTTTT.

This clone was seen a few times. Other DNA variants within this sample encode the same CDR3. This chain links TRBV10-3 with TRBJ2-5, with 7 bases that match TRBD2. The DNA matches TRBJ2-7 better at its end, which makes the J call doubtful. Germline loops: CDR1 ENHRY, CDR2 SYGVKD. This CDR3 has 13 amino acids. The CDR3 here is CAIRDPGGYEQYF. CDR3 DNA sequence: TGTGCCATCAGGGACCCGGGAGGCTACGAGCAGTACTTC.

The chain joins TRBV2 to TRBJ2-5; D perhaps matches TRBD2 (6 bases). The CDR3 contains 14 residues. Looked up from germline, CDR1 is SNHLY and CDR2 is FYNNEI. V was trimmed by 6 bases and J by 5 bases, leaving 16 bases between them. As DNA, the CDR3 is TGTGCCAGCAGGAGGGTGGAGGGTCCGGAGACCCAGTACTTC. Translating it yields CASRRVEGPETQYF.

The V call is TRBV5-6, the J call TRBJ2-1; TRBD2 matches at 8 bases. The CDR3 is 14 residues long. Germline trimming cut 4 bases from V and 10 bases from J; bases unmatched to any gene: 10. Per the germline V gene, CDR1 is SGHDT and CDR2 is YYEEEE. The CDR3 here is CASSRGLVAGEQFF. The CDR3 DNA reads TGTGCCAGCAGCCGGGGACTAGTAGCGGGGGAGCAGTTCTTC.

The J gene is TRBJ2-7, the V gene TRBV4-2, with TRBD2 matching 9 bases. Germline V gives CDR1 LGHNA, CDR2 YNFKEQ. With V trimmed by 0 bases and J by 1 base, 7 bases remained unmatched. The CDR3 length is 17 residues. CDR3 in DNA: TGTGCCAGCAGCCAAGAATTAGCGGGAGTCGCATCCTACGAGCAGTACTTC. This encodes CASSQELAGVASYEQYF.